The present T cell receptor (beta chain) was sequenced within a study of T cell repertoires in cytomegalovirus infection. Trimming removed 5 bases at V and 3 bases at J, with 17 bases between. The CDR3 covers 15 residues. Germline V CDR1 and CDR2: LNHDA, SQIVND (reference sequence). TCRdb called the reads again in MiXCR, with one record for every CDR3 protein. The sample yields under 350,000 distinct CDR3 sequences, 9.6% seen once. Notes on the study in general: HLA-C-restricted CMV clonotypes gave the most frequent clonotype in two of eight donors.

For this clonotype: Its antigen is unidentified.

This sequence originates from a human donor in good health (CMV status not recorded). Some clones in this sample may be carry-over from other donors' samples. What was sequenced was PBMCs. This chain uses TRBV19 with TRBJ2-7, with a weak D call TRBD2 (5 bases). CDR3 region: CASSPRTVGDYEQYF. The CDR3 nucleotides read TGTGCCAGTAGTCCACGGACGGTCGGGGACTACGAGCAGTACTTC.